A selection of T cell receptor beta chains follows, all from one sample in a study of T-cell memory formation after mild COVID-19. TCRdb reanalysed the 5' RACE reads using MiXCR and keeps one entry per CDR3 protein. Counted here are more than 350,000 distinct CDR3 sequences, about 16% occurring once; the ten biggest clones make up about a fifth. The source material was PBMCs or a T cell subset sorted from them (not recorded which). Every receptor here comes from a young man who had mild COVID-19 (a few samples of this study predate the infection). Cell type and time point are not known. The CDR3 runs from the conserved cysteine through the conserved F or W. D genes are given only for firm matches. Rows give clone size only sometimes, using once, few, many, or a class for an expanded clone.

.	TRBV5-1	TRBJ1-5	.	TGCGCCAGCAGCTTGGGGGGCGCAGGGTGGGATCAGCCCCAGCATTTT	CASSLGGAGWDQPQHF
once	TRBV19	TRBJ2-5	TRBD2	TGTGCCAGTAGTACCCCCGCGGGGGGAAGGGAGACCCAGTACTTC	CASSTPAGGRETQYF
.	TRBV29-1	TRBJ1-1	TRBD1	TGCAGCGTTGACCCGGGACAGGGGACTGAAGCTTTCTTT	CSVDPGQGTEAFF
few	TRBV5-5	TRBJ1-5	.	TGTGCCAGCAGCTTGCGCCAGGACGATCAGCCCCAGCATTTT	CASSLRQDDQPQHF
many	TRBV7-2	TRBJ2-4	TRBD1	TGTGCCAGCAGCCGACAGGGGGGAAACATTCAGTACTTC	CASSRQGGNIQYF
few	TRBV4-1	TRBJ1-1	.	TGCGCCAGCAGTCAAGGTATCGGGAACACTGAAGCTTTCTTT	CASSQGIGNTEAFF
.	TRBV15	TRBJ2-5	TRBD2	TGTGCCACCAGCAGAGAAGGCAGGGCTAGCGGGGTGGTGACCCAGTACTTC	CATSREGRASGVVTQYF
.	TRBV18	TRBJ2-7	TRBD2	TGTGCCAGCTCACCAGGCGGGGGTACTTACGAGCAGTACTTC	CASSPGGGTYEQYF
few	TRBV2	TRBJ2-3	TRBD1	TGTGCCAGCAGGGGGACAGTGTTGGATACGCAGTATTTT	CASRGTVLDTQYF
.	TRBV14	TRBJ2-5	.	TGTGCCAGCAAGGCAGGGCGCGTCGAGACCCAGTACTTC	CASKAGRVETQYF
.	TRBV7-3	TRBJ2-1	TRBD1	TGTGCCAGCAGCCTACGGGACAGGGGGTCGTTCGGATCGAGCTCCTACAATGAGCAGTTCTTC	CASSLRDRGSFGSSSYNEQFF